The TCR beta chain described here comes from a study of T cells in Graves' hyperthyroidism and ophthalmopathy (dated by TCRdb to 2018 to 2020). Context from the whole study: Peripheral blood samples were taken at the time of initial diagnosis, prior to any treatment. To identify TCR V-J signatures that set the groups apart, the researchers used a discovery cohort of about a hundred patients, made up of 43 with Graves' ophthalmopathy and 55 to 65 with stable Graves' hyperthyroidism. An independent validation cohort of 18 to 20 hyperthyroidism patients and 15 or so patients who later progressed to ophthalmopathy tested prospective prediction of ophthalmopathy. The approximately 90 discovery patients were randomly split 7:3 into training and test sets. Thyroid tissue and blood T-cell repertoires from six or seven Graves' hyperthyroidism patients were also compared in the study. After blood sampling, hyperthyroidism patients were treated with methimazole at a starting dose of 30 mg daily, and ophthalmopathy patients were treated with high-dose intravenous methylprednisolone. The paper reports TCR Vbeta CDR3 sequencing of some 140 peripheral blood samples: under 45 ophthalmopathy, fewer than 85 hyperthyroidism and 17 progressor patients.

Graves' hyperthyroidism was defined as stable when no progression to ophthalmopathy occurred over 18 months of follow-up. Hyperthyroidism patients were aged 18 to 65 years and newly diagnosed, with disease duration of less than 2 months. The study excluded patients with uncontrolled infections, other autoimmune diseases, pregnancy or lactation. Diagnoses were based on clinical symptoms, serum thyroxine and TRAb, thyroid ultrasound and orbital computed tomography. PBMCs were separated from approximately 10 ml of fresh peripheral blood using Ficoll-Paque density gradient centrifugation. Total RNA was extracted using Trizol reagent, and RNA quality was assessed on an Agilent 2100 Bioanalyzer. What the research found in general, with its limitations: Sample size was not statistically predetermined, and investigators were not blinded to group allocation. During validation, the model predicted progression to ophthalmopathy a median of about 6.3 months ahead of onset, with more than 55% sensitivity and more than 72% specificity. In cross-validation, a model built on a 13 V-J signature told ophthalmopathy apart from stable hyperthyroidism with 87.88% sensitivity and roughly 82% specificity, and in testing the same model reached 80%/75%. Blood samples also contained most of the expanded thyroid clonotypes (frequency above 0.001), which suggests that blood repertoires may reflect thyroid immune responses.

The V and J ends are trimmed by 6 bases and 6 bases, leaving 15 bases between them. There are 14 amino acids in the CDR3, from cysteine to phenylalanine inclusive. Kept here is only the CDR3 DNA, which spans 42 bases and is read in frame from base 1. The germline V gene provides CDR1 SNHLY and CDR2 FYNNEI. This clonotype was found many times. Its target antigen remains unknown. No base-level quality is on record; no much larger clone is a single base apart. TCR beta CDR3 regions were amplified from RNA transcripts. The first round of RT-PCR for the TCR CDR3 was performed with the HTBI primer set and the Qiagen OneStep RT-PCR kit. A second multiplex PCR round built the libraries, followed by size selection and purification. The libraries were sequenced on an Illumina HiSeq2000 using paired-end 100 bp reads. The paper's processing steps were these. Raw data were processed with SOAPnuke, discarding reads with adapters, uncalled bases, mean Phred below 15, or no exact constant-primer or identifier match. High-quality paired reads were merged with COPE v1.2.5, and unique nucleotide sequences were defined as clonotypes. MiTCR v1.1 was used to align clonotypes to the IMGT TRBV, TRBD and TRBJ reference segments. Analysis was restricted to V-J combinations with a frequency above 0.0001, which covered 99.2% of repertoires. The TCS score was defined as F50 (clonal expansion) divided by E x V (chaos), with BLOSUM62-based TCRdist calculated between CDR3 peptides within each V-J. Welch's t-statistics and random forest reduced approximately 520 V-J features to 10 to 15, which were used in a naive Bayes classifier (R e1071). TCRdb itself trimmed the public reads at Q25 with fastp, ran MiXCR and retained productive beta chains. Rows are combined by CDR3 protein, so each entry shows the most common genes and DNA. The V and J calls and clone size come from TCRdb's table, not from the authors' own analysis. This sample is represented by 600,000 to 750,000 distinct CDR3 sequences; 17% of them were singletons. Of the sample, 15% to 17% falls within the top ten clones.

Rearrangement joined TRBV2 to TRBJ2-1; a tentative D call is TRBD1 (6 bases match). Sequencing used blood. The TCR was taken from a man aged 45 to 65 with Graves' hyperthyroidism. At the DNA level, the sequence is TGTGCCAGCAGGGTGACAGGTTTGCGCAATGAGCAGTTCTTC. Its product reads: CASRVTGLRNEQFF. The CDR3, completed at both ends by the reference TRBV2 and TRBJ2-1 genes, gives the full variable domain EPEVTQTPSHQVTQMGQEVILRCVPISNHLYFYWYRQILGQKVEFLVSFYNNEISEKSEIFDDQFSVERPDGSNFTLKIRSTKLEDSAMYFCASRVTGLRNEQFFGPGTRLTVL.